This T cell receptor (beta chain) was profiled in a study of blood T cell repertoires in COVID-19. Study-wide background: PBMCs, B-cell-depleted T cells, or T cells provided the cDNA or gDNA that made up the material.

Living in 24 US areas, the participants were between roughly 18 and 95 years of age. Membership in each cohort depended on participant-reported clinical history. Assay used: immunoSEQ multiplex PCR; TCRdb lists only in-frame clones, some missing. The profile shows just over 350,000 clones, roughly 90% of them singletons. Sequencing was carried out using PBMCs or T cells enriched from blood (not recorded which). The receptor comes from a woman between 25 and 40 years old who had recovered from COVID-19.

CDR3 bases: TGTGCCAGCAGTGAACTCGGACAGGGGGCGTCTGGCTACACCTTC. It specifies CASSELGQGASGYTF. The V call is TRBV25-1, the J call TRBJ1-2, with TRBD1 identical over 11 bases. V was pared by 2 bases and J by 7 bases, with 6 bases of the junction left unmatched. CDR1 and CDR2 (germline): MGHDK, SYGVNS. This CDR3 has 15 amino acids.